Included here is one T cell receptor (beta chain) sequence, with context. Each CDR3 protein is one row after TCRdb ran MiXCR on the RT-PCR reads. The sample has approximately 99,000 distinct CDR3 sequences; less than 45% are singletons. This entry is derived from a study of patients and donors after allogeneic stem cell transplantation. The CDR3 length is 14 residues. The germline V gene encodes CDR1 SGHTA and CDR2 FQGTGA. V lost 4 bases and J 3 bases, leaving 12 bases between the germline ends. Sequencing was performed on blood, either unsorted or a sorted T cell fraction (not recorded which). This TCR was sampled from a human donor who was either an allogeneic HSCT recipient or a stem cell or donor lymphocyte infusion donor (not recorded which). It is not recorded whose cells these are; they may come from a transplant donor. The chain is built from TRBV7-3 and TRBJ1-1; no clear D gene. The DNA for the CDR3 is TGTGCCAGCAGCTCCCATGGCTTGGACACTGAAGCTTTCTTT. Amino acids: CASSSHGLDTEAFF.